The present T cell receptor (beta chain) was sequenced within a study of CD8 T cells in Susac syndrome. The authors reverse transcribed roughly 0.5 to 1 ug RNA with random hexamers. Amplification of TCR beta CDR3 by immunoSEQ multiplex PCR spanned 54 Vbeta and 13 Jbeta. TCRdb passed the immunoSEQ multiplex PCR reads through MiXCR, listing each CDR3 protein once. The table records more than 85,000 distinct CDR3 sequences, roughly 94% of them present only once. Concerning this clonotype: Its antigen is unknown.

This CDR3 spans 13 amino acids. V was shortened by 1 base and J by 2 bases, with 8 bases between the two germline ends. Germline CDR1 reads GTSNPN; CDR2 reads SVGIG (reference sequence). Study findings and constraints: The authors acknowledged that their TCR sequencing and HLA analysis involved a relatively small number of individuals.

What was sequenced was CD4+ T cells from PBMCs. The clonotype originates from a human donor with Susac syndrome. V is TRBV30 and J is TRBJ1-1; maybe TRBD1 (5 bases). As DNA, the CDR3 is TGTGCCTGGAGTGAGACAGCAAACACTGAAGCTTTCTTT. Translating gives CAWSETANTEAFF. The entire variable domain, with the rest obtained from reference TRBV30 and TRBJ1-1, is as follows: SQTIHQWPATLVQPVGSPLSLECTVEGTSNPNLYWYRQAAGRGLQLLFYSVGIGQISSEVPQNLSASRPQDRQFILSSKKLLLSDSGFYLCAWSETANTEAFFGQGTRLTVV.